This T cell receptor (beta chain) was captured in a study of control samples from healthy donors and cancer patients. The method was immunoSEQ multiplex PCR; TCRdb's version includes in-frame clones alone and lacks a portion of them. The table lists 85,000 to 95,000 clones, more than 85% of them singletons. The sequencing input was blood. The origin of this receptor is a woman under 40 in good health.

CDR3 coding DNA: TGTGCCAGCAGCCCCCGGACAGAGCCTAACTATGGCTACACCTTC. It specifies CASSPRTEPNYGYTF. The chain joins TRBV7-9 to TRBJ1-2, with a possible D match to TRBD1 (6 bases). Trimming cost V 5 bases and J 0 bases, with 13 bases left between them. Germline loops: CDR1 SEHNR, CDR2 FQNEAQ (reference sequence). The CDR3 consists of 15 residues.